Each of the 25 T cell receptor beta chains below was sequenced from the same sample in a study of cytomegalovirus exposure and HLA in healthy donors. PCR used 60 Vbeta primers and 13 Jbeta primers. TCRdb's table, derived via immunoSEQ multiplex PCR, lists solely in-frame clones and lacks some. The sample table sets out some 150,000 clones. Source material: PBMCs. These receptors were taken from a woman aged 18-29 years in good health and CMV-seropositive.

V and J are TRBV6-5 and TRBJ1-2, with no clear D. The germline V gene encodes CDR1 MNHEY and CDR2 SVGAGI. The CDR3 is made up of 13 amino acids. Deletions cut 6 bases from V and 2 bases from J, with 10 bases between. CDR3 sequence reads: CASSRGPNYGYTF. CDR3 sequence (DNA): TGTGCCAGCAGCCGGGGTCCGAACTATGGCTACACCTTC.

The chain carries TRBV9 and TRBJ2-5; D is possibly TRBD2 (5 bases). The CDR3 consists of 13 residues. Germline CDR1 reads SGDLS; CDR2 reads YYNGEE. V lost 1 base and J lost 5, with 9 bases in between. CDR3 amino acids: CASSVSGGETQYF. CDR3 coding DNA: TGTGCCAGCAGCGTAAGTGGCGGGGAGACCCAGTACTTC.

The chain combines TRBV5-4 with TRBJ1-2, with 7 positions matching TRBD1. V was clipped by 3 bases and J by 0 bases; unmatched bases: 5. Germline lookup yields CDR1 SGHNT and CDR2 YYREEE (reference sequence). The CDR3 is made up of 15 amino acids. CDR3 nucleotide sequence: TGTGCCAGCAGCTCACCGACAGGGACTAACTATGGCTACACCTTC. Amino acids: CASSSPTGTNYGYTF. Complete variable domain (other parts from reference TRBV5-4 and TRBJ1-2): ETGVTQSPTHLIKTRGQQVTLRCSSQSGHNTVSWYQQALGQGPQFIFQYYREEENGRGNFPPRFSGLQFPNYSSELNVNALELDDSALYLCASSSPTGTNYGYTFGSGTRLTVV.

The CDR3 here is CASSEDGGLQETQYF. The CDR3 region has the DNA TGTGCCAGCAGTGAAGACGGGGGACTCCAAGAGACCCAGTACTTC. The V and J genes are TRBV6-1 and TRBJ2-5, with a tentative D call TRBD2 (6 bases). Trimming removed 1 base from V and 1 base from J, with 10 bases in between. This CDR3 comprises 15 residues. The germline V gene has CDR1 MNHNS and CDR2 SASEGT.

This chain uses TRBV2 with TRBJ2-1, with TRBD2 identical over 12 bases. Trimming removed 6 bases from V and 7 bases from J; junction bases left unmatched: 10. CDR3 length: 16 amino acids. Germline V gene data show CDR1 as SNHLY and CDR2 as FYNNEI. This CDR3 reads CASSRPRTSGENEQFF. Written as DNA, the CDR3 is TGTGCCAGCAGCCGCCCGAGGACTAGCGGGGAGAATGAGCAGTTCTTC.

V gene TRBV15 combines with J gene TRBJ2-3; 7 positions match TRBD1. Germline CDR1 is LNHNV and CDR2 is YYDKDF (reference sequence). The CDR3 sequence is 15 residues long. Trimming took 5 bases from V and 4 from J; bases not matched to a gene: 9. The CDR3 nucleotides are TGTGCCACCAGCCCACGGACAGGAAATTCAGATACGCAGTATTTT. It yields the protein CATSPRTGNSDTQYF.

The chain joins TRBV7-6 to TRBJ2-7; a weak D match, TRBD1 (5 bases). Germline V gene sequence: CDR1 SGHVS, CDR2 FNYEAQ. Trimming took off 5 bases at V and 2 bases at J, with 19 bases between the two ends. The CDR3 runs to 16 residues. DNA for the CDR3: TGTGCCAGCAGCCCTTCAGGTATTAGGGGAACCTACGAGCAGTACTTC. Amino acid sequence: CASSPSGIRGTYEQYF.

J is TRBJ1-1 and V is TRBV7-9; tentative D call: TRBD1 (6 bases). CDR3 length: 16 amino acids. Trimming left V 1 base short and J 1 base short, with 13 bases between. Germline V lookup: CDR1 SEHNR, CDR2 FQNEAQ (reference sequence). Here the CDR3 reads CASSLVPQGRNTEAFF. CDR3 in DNA: TGTGCCAGCAGCTTAGTCCCCCAGGGGCGGAACACTGAAGCTTTCTTT.

V and J are TRBV18 and TRBJ2-1; D gene unclear. V was trimmed by 3 bases and J by 1 base, leaving 4 bases between them. Germline values: CDR1 KGHSH, CDR2 LQKENI. The CDR3 is made up of 13 amino acids. CDR3 loop: CASSPLSYNEQFF. The DNA of the CDR3 is TGTGCCAGCTCACCCTTATCCTACAATGAGCAGTTCTTC.

The rearrangement links TRBV5-1 to TRBJ2-1; 10 bases line up with TRBD1. The V segment lost 6 bases and the J segment 13 bases; nucleotides outside the gene matches: 13. CDR3 length: 14 amino acids. Germline V gene data show CDR1 as SGHRS and CDR2 as YFSETQ. For the CDR3, the DNA is TGCGCCAGCAAGCGGGACAGGGGATTTACGGTCCAGTTCTTC. This codes for CASKRDRGFTVQFF.

The rearrangement uses TRBV5-1 and TRBJ2-6, with 7 bases matching TRBD1. This CDR3 has 17 residues. Trimming removed 6 bases from V and 0 bases from J; junction bases left unmatched: 9. From germline, CDR1 is SGHRS and CDR2 YFSETQ. CDR3 loop: CASIKDRQSSGANVLTF. DNA for the CDR3: TGCGCCAGCATTAAGGACAGGCAGAGCTCTGGGGCCAACGTCCTGACTTTC.

The V call is TRBV4-1, the J call TRBJ1-1; D might be TRBD1 (6 bases). This CDR3 is built from 14 residues. Germline V lookup: CDR1 MGHRA, CDR2 YSYEKL. Trimming took off 1 base at V and 7 bases at J, with 13 bases between the two ends. CDR3 coding DNA: TGCGCCAGCAGCCAAGTACAACAGGGCCTTGAAGCTTTCTTT. It is translated as CASSQVQQGLEAFF.

The genes are TRBV5-6 and TRBJ1-5, with a weak D call TRBD1 (6 bases). The CDR3 is made up of 15 amino acids. CDR1 is SGHDT, CDR2 YYEEEE, per germline. Trimming removed 4 bases from V and 7 bases from J, with 18 bases in between. The CDR3 DNA reads TGTGCCAGCAGCCTGGCAGGTGCAGGGGAACAGCCCCAGCATTTT. Protein: CASSLAGAGEQPQHF.

The chain links TRBV18 to TRBJ2-7, with D tentatively TRBD1 (5 bases). The V gene's germline CDR1 is KGHSH and CDR2 LQKENI. The CDR3 loop spans 12 amino acids. V lost 6 bases and J lost 3, with 9 bases in between. CDR3 sequence: CASSPDSYEQYF. CDR3 DNA sequence: TGTGCCAGCTCTCCCGACAGCTACGAGCAGTACTTC.

The chain recombines TRBV11-3 with TRBJ2-3, with a weak D call TRBD2 (7 bases). V was clipped by 2 bases and J by 0 bases, with 12 bases between them. The CDR3 consists of 16 residues. Per the germline V gene, CDR1 is SGHNT and CDR2 is YENEEA. This chain's CDR3 is CASSLWGRGSTDTQYF. DNA of the CDR3: TGTGCCAGCAGCTTATGGGGGCGGGGGAGCACAGATACGCAGTATTTT.

The chain uses TRBV11-2 and TRBJ2-7; a weak D match, TRBD2 (6 bases). Germline CDR1 SGHAT, CDR2 FQNNGV. V was cut by 1 base and J by 0 bases, with 13 bases left in between. The CDR3 runs 16 residues. The CDR3 nucleotides are TGTGCCAGCAGCTTAGGACTAGTTCCTACCTCCTACGAGCAGTACTTC. Its translation is CASSLGLVPTSYEQYF. The full variable domain, completed using reference TRBV11-2 and TRBJ2-7, is EAGVAQSPRYKIIEKRQSVAFWCNPISGHATLYWYQQILGQGPKLLIQFQNNGVVDDSQLPKDRFSAERLKGVDSTLKIQPAKLEDSAVYLCASSLGLVPTSYEQYFGPGTRLTVT.

V is TRBV5-1 and J is TRBJ2-1, with 9 bases that match TRBD2. This CDR3 comprises 18 residues. The V gene end was trimmed by 1 base and the J gene end by 2 bases; junction bases not matched to a gene: 10. Germline CDR1 and CDR2: SGHRS and YFSETQ. The CDR3 DNA is TGCGCCAGCAGCTTGTATCCCGTGGGCGGGGGGGCCTACAATGAGCAGTTCTTC. Its translation is CASSLYPVGGGAYNEQFF.

The chain carries TRBV4-3 and TRBJ2-3; possible D gene TRBD1, 5 bases. The CDR3 is 19 amino acids. The germline CDR1 and CDR2 sequences are LGHNA and YSLEER. Trimming shortened V by 0 bases and J by 0 bases, and 19 bases separated the two germline ends. The CDR3 DNA sequence: TGCGCCAGCAGCCAAGACTCGCCCAGGGCCCGGCTTAGCACAGATACGCAGTATTTT. As protein: CASSQDSPRARLSTDTQYF.

The rearrangement uses TRBV7-2 and TRBJ2-1; 8 bases map to TRBD2. The CDR3 is 13 amino acids. The junction had 10 bases not matched to a gene; V was cut back by 8 bases and J by 10 bases. The germline gives CDR1 SGHTA, CDR2 FQGNSA. The CDR3: CASGQKSGGEQFF. Written as DNA, the CDR3 is TGTGCCAGCGGGCAGAAAAGCGGGGGAGAGCAGTTCTTC.

The chain uses TRBV28 and TRBJ2-5; weak D call: TRBD1 (5 bases). Germline V gives CDR1 MDHEN, CDR2 SYDVKM. The CDR3 sequence is 14 residues long. The ends were cut back, 3 bases at V and 5 bases at J, with 13 bases in the middle. The CDR3, as DNA: TGTGCCAGCAGTTTGGGGCTCATGGTCGAGACCCAGTACTTC. It translates to CASSLGLMVETQYF.

The V and J genes are TRBV9 and TRBJ2-3; D perhaps matches TRBD2 (5 bases). The CDR3 totals 15 residues. Germline lookup yields CDR1 SGDLS and CDR2 YYNGEE. The V gene lost 2 bases and the J gene lost 3 bases, with 13 bases spanning the gap. The CDR3 reads CASSVSATDTDTQYF. As DNA, the CDR3 is TGTGCCAGCAGCGTTAGCGCCACAGATACAGATACGCAGTATTTT.

V is TRBV9 and J is TRBJ1-1, with a possible D match to TRBD1 (5 bases). This CDR3 is built from 14 residues. Looked up from germline, CDR1 is SGDLS and CDR2 is YYNGEE. Between the trimmed V and J ends, which lost 2 bases and 5 bases, there was a span of 13 bases. The CDR3 reads CASSVGGLATEAFF. The DNA of the CDR3 is TGTGCCAGCAGCGTGGGGGGTTTGGCGACTGAAGCTTTCTTT. The full variable domain, in which reference TRBV9 and TRBJ1-1 provide the parts outside the CDR3, is DSGVTQTPKHLITATGQRVTLRCSPRSGDLSVYWYQQSLDQGLQFLIQYYNGEERAKGNILERFSAQQFPDLHSELNLSSLELGDSALYFCASSVGGLATEAFFGQGTRLTVV.

The chain couples TRBV2 to TRBJ2-3, with 9 bases that match TRBD2. This CDR3 is 14 amino acids long. The germline V gene encodes CDR1 SNHLY and CDR2 FYNNEI. Unmatched junction bases numbered 6, after V lost 4 bases and J lost 7 bases. CDR3 sequence (DNA): TGTGCCAGCAGTGCTGGGACTAGCTTGTATACGCAGTATTTT. This gives the protein CASSAGTSLYTQYF.

The rearrangement links TRBV30 to TRBJ2-3, with TRBD2 matching 13 bases. Trimming took 4 bases from V and 4 from J; bases not matched to a gene: 11. Germline V gene data show CDR1 as GTSNPN and CDR2 as SVGIG (reference sequence). The CDR3 sequence is 17 residues long. The CDR3 is CAWKTPGLAGWADTQYF. CDR3 DNA: TGTGCCTGGAAAACCCCGGGACTAGCGGGGTGGGCAGATACGCAGTATTTT.

The chain carries TRBV19 and TRBJ2-3; 14 nucleotides line up with TRBD2. CDR1 and CDR2 from the germline V gene are LNHDA and SQIVND (reference sequence). The length of the CDR3 is 17 residues. The J segment lost 0 bases and the V segment lost 5 bases, leaving 4 bases of the junction unmatched. CDR3 nucleotides: TGTGCCAGTAGTTTGGGACTAGCGGGAGCTAGCACAGATACGCAGTATTTT. Its protein is CASSLGLAGASTDTQYF.